The 18 T cell receptor beta chains listed next were all sequenced from one sample in a study of blood T cell repertoires in COVID-19. TCRdb's table, derived via immunoSEQ multiplex PCR, lists solely in-frame clones and lacks some. The data contain approximately 220,000 clones, about 86% of them singletons. Sequenced: peripheral blood. These receptor sequences come from a woman in her sixties or seventies with acute or convalescent COVID-19.

The chain carries TRBV19 and TRBJ2-3; D not certain. Germline assignment: CDR1 LNHDA and CDR2 SQIVND (reference sequence). This CDR3 is built from 17 residues. V lost 4 bases to trimming and J lost 2 bases, with 19 bases between them. As DNA, the CDR3 is TGTGCCAGTAGTAACGGCCCGACAAGGCCCCCCACAGATACGCAGTATTTT. Translated: CASSNGPTRPPTDTQYF.

V is TRBV2 and J is TRBJ2-2, with 7 bases aligning to TRBD1. Looked up from germline, CDR1 is SNHLY and CDR2 is FYNNEI. V shed 8 bases, J shed 5 bases, and the junction held 11 bases outside the gene matches. This CDR3 is built from 15 residues. CDR3 loop: CASGAWTGLTGELFF. CDR3 nucleotides: TGTGCCAGCGGAGCTTGGACAGGCCTGACCGGGGAGCTGTTTTTT.

The V and J genes are TRBV5-6 and TRBJ1-1; D call uncertain. Germline CDR1 reads SGHDT; CDR2 reads YYEEEE. The V gene lost 1 base and the J gene lost 6 bases, with 10 bases spanning the gap. This CDR3 is 13 amino acids long. The CDR3 is CASSLLEVAEAFF. In nucleotides, the CDR3 is TGTGCCAGCAGCTTGTTAGAGGTAGCTGAAGCTTTCTTT.

V usage is TRBV6-5 and J usage is TRBJ2-7; D might be TRBD1 (6 bases). V gave up 7 bases and J gave up 0 bases, with 10 bases separating them. The V gene's germline CDR1 is MNHEY and CDR2 SVGAGI. This CDR3 is built from 13 residues. The CDR3 DNA sequence: TGTGCCAGCACTCCGACAGGCTCCTACGAGCAGTACTTC. Its translation: CASTPTGSYEQYF.

This clone was picked up one time. This chain connects TRBV12-3 or TRBV12-4 to TRBJ2-3, with D hard to call. Trimming pared 2 bases from V and 4 bases from J, leaving 4 bases between. This CDR3 has 12 amino acids. The CDR3 region is CASSLSADTQYF. The CDR3 DNA follows: TGTGCCAGCAGTTTAAGCGCAGATACGCAGTATTTT.

The genes are TRBV7-2 and TRBJ1-4, with TRBD1 identical over 7 bases. This CDR3 has 17 residues. The junction had 17 bases not matched to a gene; V was cut back by 5 bases and J by 8 bases. Germline V gene sequence: CDR1 SGHTA, CDR2 FQGNSA. CDR3 residues: CASSHGQAGFWTEKLFF. The DNA of the CDR3 is TGTGCCAGCAGCCATGGACAGGCAGGATTCTGGACGGAAAAACTGTTTTTT.

This clone occurred many times. The genes are TRBV19 and TRBJ2-7; D is possibly TRBD1 (6 bases). Germline V gene sequence: CDR1 LNHDA, CDR2 SQIVND (reference sequence). The CDR3 covers 13 residues. The V end lost 7 bases, the J end lost 6 bases, and 16 bases lay between the germline ends. The CDR3 loop is CASTPGQGTEQYF. CDR3 nucleotides: TGTGCCAGTACCCCGGGCCAGGGGACCGAGCAGTACTTC.

This clone has just a few counts. This chain links TRBV30 with TRBJ1-2; 7 bases agree with TRBD1. This CDR3 spans 14 amino acids. V shed 2 bases, J shed 11 bases, and the junction held 14 bases outside the gene matches. In germline, CDR1 is GTSNPN, CDR2 SVGIG (reference sequence). CDR3 region: CAWSPQGVSIRYTF. In nucleotides, the CDR3 is TGTGCCTGGAGTCCGCAGGGGGTCTCAATCCGTTACACCTTC.

This rearrangement joins TRBV18 to TRBJ1-2; the D gene is possibly TRBD1 (6 bases). V gave up 3 bases and J gave up 3 bases, with 14 bases separating them. Germline-derived CDR1 and CDR2 are KGHSH and LQKENI. CDR3 length: 15 residues. DNA for the CDR3: TGTGCCAGCTCACCCACGGAAGCAGGGGACTATGGCTACACCTTC. It encodes CASSPTEAGDYGYTF.

This clone was detected once. The chain has TRBV5-3 and TRBJ1-6, with a weak D call TRBD1 (6 bases). TRBV5-3 is an open reading frame, and its role is uncertain. The V end was cut by 1 base, the J end by 5 bases, with 7 bases between. This CDR3 comprises 14 residues. CDR3 sequence (DNA): TGTGCCAGAAGCTTGACAGGGAATAATTCACCCCTCCACTTT. Protein: CARSLTGNNSPLHF.

The chain has TRBV5-1 and TRBJ1-2; D might be TRBD1 (6 bases). The V and J ends lost 0 bases and 4 bases respectively, with 7 bases between them. Germline CDR1 SGHRS, CDR2 YFSETQ. The CDR3 runs to 13 residues. Here the CDR3 reads CASSLEGVYGYTF. The CDR3 DNA reads TGCGCCAGCAGCTTGGAGGGGGTCTATGGCTACACCTTC.

This chain connects TRBV30 to TRBJ1-2; 7 positions agree with TRBD1. Germline CDR1 is GTSNPN and CDR2 is SVGIG (reference sequence). CDR3 length equals 13 residues. V dropped 6 bases and J dropped 2; count of bases not matched to a gene: 6. CDR3 nucleotide sequence: TGTGCCTGTCGGAAGACAGGGAACTATGGCTACACCTTC. Translated: CACRKTGNYGYTF.

Here the CDR3 reads CASSSAGTGDEKLFF. CDR3 in DNA: TGTGCCAGCAGTTCAGCCGGGACAGGGGATGAAAAACTGTTTTTT. The chain uses TRBV28 and TRBJ1-4; 10 bases align to TRBD1. CDR1 and CDR2 (germline): MDHEN, SYDVKM. V lost 4 bases to trimming and J lost 6 bases; unmatched junction nucleotides: 5. The CDR3 sequence is 15 residues long.

V and J are TRBV12-3 or TRBV12-4 and TRBJ2-1; 9 bases are a match to TRBD2. The J segment lost 9 bases and the V segment lost 5 bases, leaving 5 bases of the junction unmatched. This CDR3 spans 13 amino acids. The CDR3 is CASSPGLAVEQFF. CDR3 in DNA: TGTGCCAGCAGTCCGGGACTAGCCGTTGAGCAGTTCTTC.

The CDR3 DNA reads as TGTGCCACCAGTGACGGGGGGCCTGGAAACACCATATATTTT. This sequence encodes CATSDGGPGNTIYF. The chain recombines TRBV24-1 with TRBJ1-3, with D tentatively TRBD1 (6 bases). In germline, CDR1 is KGHDR, CDR2 SFDVKD. V was trimmed by 4 bases and J by 2 bases, leaving 8 bases between them. The CDR3 extends over 14 amino acids.

V is TRBV12-3 or TRBV12-4 and J is TRBJ1-1; no reliable D call. Trimming stripped 6 bases from V and 3 bases from J, with 8 bases between. This CDR3 region has 12 residues. The CDR3 DNA sequence: TGTGCCAGCAGACCCTCGGACACTGAAGCTTTCTTT. Translation: CASRPSDTEAFF.

The chain has TRBV5-1 and TRBJ2-1, with TRBD2 as a possible D gene (6 bases). Germline V lookup: CDR1 SGHRS, CDR2 YFSETQ. The CDR3 is 16 residues long. Trimming removed 1 base at V and 2 bases at J, with 13 bases between. The CDR3 loop is CASSLFARGTYNEQFF. Here the CDR3 DNA reads TGCGCCAGCAGCTTGTTCGCTCGGGGGACCTACAATGAGCAGTTCTTC.

CDR3 in DNA: TGTGCCAGCAGGTACAGGGGAATGAACACTGAAGCTTTCTTT. Amino acid sequence: CASRYRGMNTEAFF. J is TRBJ1-1 and V is TRBV6-6; 7 nucleotides match TRBD1. Germline V gene data show CDR1 as MNHNY and CDR2 as SVGAGI (reference sequence). Germline trimming cut 6 bases from V and 0 bases from J; bases unmatched to any gene: 4. This CDR3 comprises 14 residues.